Listed below are T cell receptor beta chains from one sample, sequenced in a study of identical twins. TCRdb re-derived calls from the 5' RACE reads in MiXCR, one entry per CDR3 protein. The sample has around 570,000 distinct CDR3 sequences; 9.6% are singletons. The sample was also linked to a second study, of yellow fever vaccine responses in identical twins.

Material for sequencing was PBMCs. Receptors were obtained from a woman younger than 35 in good health. The CDR3 runs from the conserved cysteine through the conserved F or W. D genes are given only for firm matches. Clone size is not always given. Where it is, it says once, few, many or a class for expanded clones.

>TRBJ1-2|many|-|TRBV7-8
CASSPGGTLNYGYTF
TGTGCCAGCAGCCCCGGCGGGACCCTTAACTATGGCTACACCTTC
>TRBJ2-1|few|TRBD2|TRBV4-2
CASSQYGGTSGRWGNEQFF
TGTGCCAGCAGCCAATACGGCGGGACTAGCGGGAGGTGGGGCAATGAGCAGTTCTTC
>TRBJ2-2|-|-|TRBV21-1
CASSKARPLKAGELFF
TGTGCCAGCAGCAAAGCGCGTCCCCTCAAGGCCGGGGAGCTGTTTTTT
>TRBJ1-5|few|TRBD1|TRBV10-3
CAISNRGGRSNQPQHF
TGTGCCATTTCCAACAGGGGCGGGCGAAGCAATCAGCCCCAGCATTTT
>TRBJ2-7|few|-|TRBV20-1
CSARELAGGAYEQYF
TGCAGTGCTAGAGAGCTGGCAGGGGGGGCCTACGAGCAGTACTTC
>TRBJ2-7|-|TRBD1|TRBV28
CATGTGVLYEQYF
TGTGCCACCGGGACAGGGGTCCTTTACGAGCAGTACTTC
>TRBJ1-1|many|-|TRBV5-1
CASSLDANTEAFF
TGTGCCAGCAGCCTCGACGCTAACACTGAAGCTTTCTTT
>TRBJ2-1|many|-|TRBV29-1
CSVAANDGQFF
TGCAGCGTTGCTGCTAATGACGGGCAGTTCTTC
>TRBJ2-1|few|-|TRBV12-3/TRBV12-4
CASSTDKREQFF
TGTGCCAGCAGTACGGACAAGCGGGAGCAGTTCTTC
>TRBJ2-5|-|-|TRBV7-9
CASSPSGLGMGTQYF
TGTGCCAGCAGCCCATCTGGGTTGGGGATGGGGACCCAGTACTTC
>TRBJ1-1|many|TRBD1|TRBV5-1
CASSLEGGRGATEAFF
TGCGCCAGCAGCTTAGAAGGGGGCAGGGGGGCCACTGAAGCTTTCTTT
>TRBJ2-2|-|-|TRBV19
CASSRPDSTGELFF
TGTGCCAGTAGTCGACCAGACAGCACCGGGGAGCTGTTTTTT
>TRBJ2-1|few|TRBD2|TRBV29-1
CSVEERGGRDNEQFF
TGCAGCGTTGAAGAGAGAGGCGGGAGAGACAATGAGCAGTTCTTC
>TRBJ2-1|-|-|TRBV7-9
CASSLAGAGANEQFF
TGTGCCAGCAGCTTAGCGGGGGCGGGTGCCAATGAGCAGTTCTTC
>TRBJ1-1|many|-|TRBV5-6
CASSLGTRARAFF
TGTGCCAGCAGCTTGGGCACAAGGGCGAGGGCTTTCTTT
>TRBJ2-7|-|TRBD2|TRBV25-1
CASSETFGLAGEKSYEQYF
TGTGCCAGCAGTGAAACGTTCGGACTAGCGGGAGAAAAGTCCTACGAGCAGTACTTC
>TRBJ2-3|-|-|TRBV20-1
CSARESGLDTQYF
TGCAGTGCTAGAGAAAGCGGGTTGGATACGCAGTATTTT
>TRBJ2-1|few|-|TRBV6-4
CASSDWGGPYNEQFF
TGTGCCAGCAGTGACTGGGGCGGCCCCTACAATGAGCAGTTCTTC
>TRBJ2-7|few|TRBD2|TRBV7-9
CASSEGLAGGISYEQYF
TGTGCCAGCAGCGAGGGACTAGCGGGAGGTATTTCCTACGAGCAGTACTTC
>TRBJ2-1|-|-|TRBV7-9
CASSRGRNEQFF
TGTGCCAGCAGCCGAGGACGGAATGAGCAGTTCTTC
>TRBJ1-1|-|-|TRBV6-6
CASNPATTIEAFF
TGTGCCAGCAATCCGGCGACTACTATTGAAGCTTTCTTT
>TRBJ1-6|many|TRBD1|TRBV7-2
CASRPDRGNSPLHF
TGTGCCAGCAGGCCGGACAGGGGTAATTCACCCCTCCACTTT
>TRBJ2-3|many|-|TRBV24-1
CATSDFAGTPDTQYF
TGTGCCACCAGTGATTTTGCCGGGACACCCGATACGCAGTATTTT
>TRBJ2-6|many|-|TRBV28
CASSLNSGANVLTF
TGTGCCAGCAGTCTAAACTCTGGGGCCAACGTCCTGACTTTC
>TRBJ1-2|-|TRBD1|TRBV7-2
CASSTGQGATGYTF
TGTGCCAGCAGCACTGGACAGGGGGCTACTGGCTACACCTTC
>TRBJ2-7|-|-|TRBV27
CASSPGTYAYEQYF
TGTGCCAGCAGTCCCGGGACTTACGCCTACGAGCAGTACTTC
>TRBJ1-4|many|-|TRBV7-9
CASSFLEKLFF
TGTGCCAGCAGCTTTCTCGAAAAACTGTTTTTT
>TRBJ2-1|many|TRBD2|TRBV7-2
CASSATSGEQFF
TGTGCCAGCAGCGCCACTAGCGGTGAGCAGTTCTTC
>TRBJ1-2|many|-|TRBV28
CASSGPGAYGYTF
TGTGCCAGCTCGGGTCCGGGGGCCTATGGCTACACCTTC
>TRBJ1-6|-|-|TRBV18
CASSPRVDRNSPLHF
TGTGCCAGCTCACCACGAGTGGACAGAAATTCACCCCTCCACTTT
>TRBJ2-7|many|-|TRBV14
CASSQVAGSLLYEQYF
TGTGCCAGCAGCCAAGTAGCCGGTTCGCTCCTCTACGAGCAGTACTTC
>TRBJ2-2|-|-|TRBV20-1
CSAGHPAGELFF
TGCAGTGCTGGACATCCCGCAGGGGAGCTGTTTTTT
>TRBJ1-2|many|TRBD1|TRBV20-1
CSARNHSPGQGPIQNYGYTF
TGCAGTGCTAGAAACCACTCTCCGGGACAGGGGCCAATCCAGAACTATGGCTACACCTTC
>TRBJ2-5|few|TRBD1|TRBV30
CAWSVGGPETQYF
TGTGCCTGGAGTGTAGGGGGCCCGGAGACCCAGTACTTC
>TRBJ2-7|-|-|TRBV15
CATIFRLGYEQYF
TGTGCCACCATTTTCCGACTAGGTTACGAGCAGTACTTC
>TRBJ1-5|-|-|TRBV19
CASSGHGSNQPQHF
TGTGCCAGTAGTGGACATGGTAGCAATCAGCCCCAGCATTTT
>TRBJ2-2|-|TRBD2|TRBV20-1
CSARDLRTSGGGELFF
TGCAGTGCTAGAGATCTAAGGACTAGCGGTGGCGGGGAGCTGTTTTTT
>TRBJ2-3|few|TRBD2|TRBV27
CASTTPGVAGSTDTQYF
TGTGCCAGCACCACCCCGGGGGTAGCGGGATCTACAGATACGCAGTATTTT
>TRBJ1-1|few|-|TRBV29-1
CSVEGLFNTEAFF
TGCAGCGTGGAAGGTCTGTTTAATACTGAAGCTTTCTTT
>TRBJ2-3|many|-|TRBV28
CASRRWTDTDTQYF
TGTGCCAGCCGCCGATGGACAGACACAGATACGCAGTATTTT
>TRBJ2-2|few|-|TRBV6-2/TRBV6-3
CASSSGKAGELFF
TGTGCCAGCAGTTCGGGCAAGGCCGGGGAGCTGTTTTTT
>TRBJ2-7|many|TRBD1|TRBV9
CASSVGTAYEQYF
TGTGCCAGCAGTGTCGGGACAGCCTACGAGCAGTACTTC
>TRBJ2-3|few|TRBD1|TRBV23-1
CASSDRGDVEGTDTQYF
TGCGCCAGCTCTGACAGGGGTGATGTGGAAGGGACAGATACGCAGTATTTT
>TRBJ2-3|few|-|TRBV12-3/TRBV12-4
CASSRLTSPKGDTQYF
TGTGCCAGCAGTCGACTAACTAGCCCCAAGGGTGATACGCAGTATTTT
>TRBJ2-4|many|-|TRBV27
CASSFGVAKNIQYF
TGTGCCAGCAGTTTTGGGGTAGCCAAAAACATTCAGTACTTC
>TRBJ2-3|-|TRBD2|TRBV25-1
CASSPPGRGARWVTQYF
TGTGCCAGCAGTCCCCCGGGGCGGGGGGCCCGTTGGGTTACGCAGTATTTT
>TRBJ2-5|many|-|TRBV5-6
CASSLVGLMTQYF
TGTGCCAGCAGCTTGGTTGGCCTCATGACCCAGTACTTC
>TRBJ2-7|-|-|TRBV12-3/TRBV12-4
CASTNWVGGEGSSEQYF
TGTGCCAGCACCAATTGGGTGGGCGGTGAGGGGTCGAGCGAGCAGTACTTC
>TRBJ2-3|many|-|TRBV2
CASKGDRITDTQYF
TGTGCCAGCAAAGGGGATAGGATCACAGATACGCAGTATTTT
>TRBJ2-7|few|-|TRBV18
CASDSEGLSYEQYF
TGTGCCAGTGACTCCGAGGGACTGTCCTACGAGCAGTACTTC
>TRBJ2-7|-|-|TRBV29-1
CSVLGRSTYEQYF
TGCAGCGTTTTGGGCAGGTCGACCTACGAGCAGTACTTC
>TRBJ2-6|few|-|TRBV4-2
CASSQGKLAVSGANVLTF
TGTGCCAGCAGCCAAGGGAAACTAGCTGTCTCTGGGGCCAACGTCCTGACTTTC
>TRBJ2-1|few|-|TRBV7-9
CASSLGSIYNEQFF
TGTGCCAGCAGCTTAGGTTCCATTTACAATGAGCAGTTCTTC
>TRBJ2-2|many|-|TRBV5-1
CASSLAGKLNTGELFF
TGCGCCAGCAGCTTGGCAGGGAAGTTGAACACCGGGGAGCTGTTTTTT
>TRBJ2-7|many|-|TRBV7-9
CASSSTSGDPYEQYF
TGTGCCAGCAGCTCCACCTCGGGAGACCCCTACGAGCAGTACTTC
>TRBJ2-2|-|-|TRBV5-1
CASSLEEVWGTGELFF
TGCGCCAGCAGCTTGGAAGAAGTCTGGGGTACCGGGGAGCTGTTTTTT
>TRBJ1-1|few|-|TRBV29-1
CSVEKAGWDTEAFF
TGCAGCGTTGAGAAGGCAGGGTGGGACACTGAAGCTTTCTTT